The source of this TCR beta chain is a study of cytomegalovirus exposure and HLA in healthy donors. Study results and limitations: The authors listed over 150 TCR beta chains as cytomegalovirus-associated. Later analysis reportedly placed an Asian-associated ancestry cluster below the roughly 670-donor mean in N-insertions.

Unrecorded immune exposure was likely among donors, who were nominally healthy when sampled. The PCR contained 60 Vbeta and 13 Jbeta primers. The repertoire was sequenced with immunoSEQ multiplex PCR; TCRdb's copy has only in-frame clones and lacks some. The data contain under 45,000 clones, about 80% of them singletons. Regarding this clone: Its cognate antigen is unknown.

This CDR3 is 12 amino acids long. Germline V lookup: CDR1 SGHDT, CDR2 YYEEEE. Trimming removed 4 bases from V and 5 bases from J, with 7 bases in between. This chain links TRBV5-6 with TRBJ2-1; no reliable D call. This clonotype was obtained from a male donor in good health and CMV-seronegative. The sequenced sample consisted of PBMCs. The CDR3 DNA reads TGTGCCAGCAGCCCCCGTCACAATGAGCAGTTCTTC. Protein: CASSPRHNEQFF.